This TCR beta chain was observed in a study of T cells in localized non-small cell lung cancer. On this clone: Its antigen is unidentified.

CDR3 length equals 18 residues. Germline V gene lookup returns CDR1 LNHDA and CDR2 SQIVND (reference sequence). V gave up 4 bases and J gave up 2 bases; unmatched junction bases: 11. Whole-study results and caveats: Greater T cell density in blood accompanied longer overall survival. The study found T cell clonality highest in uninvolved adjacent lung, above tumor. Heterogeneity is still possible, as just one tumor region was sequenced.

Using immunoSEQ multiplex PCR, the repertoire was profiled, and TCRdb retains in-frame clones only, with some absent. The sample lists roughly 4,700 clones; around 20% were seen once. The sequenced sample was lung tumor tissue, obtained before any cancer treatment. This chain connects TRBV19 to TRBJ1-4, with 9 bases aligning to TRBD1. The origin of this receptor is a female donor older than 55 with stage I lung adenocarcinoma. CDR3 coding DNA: TGTGCCAGTAGTACCCGGGACAGGGAACGTGGCACTAATGAAAAACTGTTTTTT. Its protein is CASSTRDRERGTNEKLFF.